These T cell receptor beta chains were read from a single sample in a study of siplizumab effects on memory and regulatory T cells. The protocol was immunoSEQ multiplex PCR, while the TCRdb copy is restricted to in-frame clones and leaves out a portion. The table includes some 63,000 clones, roughly 96% detected once. The source material was naive CD8+ T cells sorted from blood. These receptors came from a human donor in good health. Each CDR3 is given with its conserved first and last residue. The order of the fields is CDR3 protein, CDR3 DNA, D gene, J gene, clone size, V gene. D genes are given only for firm matches. Rows give clone size only sometimes, using once, few, many, or a class for an expanded clone.

CDR3: CASSFLTGSTDTQYF
DNA: TGTGCCAGCAGCTTCCTGACTGGAAGCACAGATACGCAGTATTTT
D: -
J: TRBJ2-3
size: -
V: TRBV7-9

CDR3: CASSSLRDRHVLTF
DNA: TGTGCCAGCAGCTCTCTCCGGGACAGACACGTCCTGACTTTC
D: TRBD1
J: TRBJ2-6
size: -
V: TRBV5-6

CDR3: CASRFTPGNGNYGYTF
DNA: TGTGCCAGCAGATTTACCCCAGGGAATGGGAACTATGGCTACACCTTC
D: -
J: TRBJ1-2
size: -
V: TRBV5-8

CDR3: CASSPRDSFYGYTF
DNA: TGTGCCAGCAGCCCACGGGACAGCTTCTATGGCTACACCTTC
D: TRBD1
J: TRBJ1-2
size: -
V: TRBV9

CDR3: CATMRTGNTEAFF
DNA: TGTGCTACGATGCGAACGGGGAACACTGAAGCTTTCTTT
D: -
J: TRBJ1-1
size: -
V: TRBV5-4

CDR3: CAGSPPSGQGNEQFF
DNA: TGTGCCGGGTCTCCACCTAGCGGCCAAGGGAATGAGCAGTTCTTC
D: TRBD2
J: TRBJ2-1
size: -
V: TRBV6-1

CDR3: CASSYSLGRDGYTF
DNA: TGTGCCAGCAGTTACTCCCTGGGCAGGGATGGCTACACCTTC
D: -
J: TRBJ1-2
size: -
V: TRBV6-6

CDR3: CASSQDRGRGYTF
DNA: TGCGCCAGCAGCCAAGATAGGGGAAGGGGCTACACCTTC
D: -
J: TRBJ1-2
size: -
V: TRBV4-3

CDR3: CASSGRTTDTQYF
DNA: TGTGCCAGCAGCGGGAGGACCACAGATACGCAGTATTTT
D: -
J: TRBJ2-3
size: -
V: TRBV9

CDR3: CASSFRGLSNEQFF
DNA: TGTGCCAGCAGCTTTAGGGGCCTTAGCAATGAGCAGTTCTTC
D: -
J: TRBJ2-1
size: -
V: TRBV13

CDR3: CASSIDGVGANVLTF
DNA: TGTGCCAGTAGTATAGATGGCGTGGGGGCCAACGTCCTGACTTTC
D: -
J: TRBJ2-6
size: once
V: TRBV19

CDR3: CASSLRANPSEAFF
DNA: TGTGCCAGCAGCTTAAGGGCGAATCCTTCTGAAGCTTTCTTT
D: -
J: TRBJ1-1
size: once
V: TRBV7-2

CDR3: CAISGQYNQPQHF
DNA: TGTGCCATCAGTGGACAGTACAATCAGCCCCAGCATTTT
D: -
J: TRBJ1-5
size: -
V: TRBV10-3

CDR3: CASSQGTVATEAFF
DNA: TGCGCCAGCAGCCAAGGGACAGTTGCCACTGAAGCTTTCTTT
D: -
J: TRBJ1-1
size: -
V: TRBV4-3

CDR3: CAISPQENTGELFF
DNA: TGTGCCATCTCGCCCCAGGAGAACACCGGGGAGCTGTTTTTT
D: -
J: TRBJ2-2
size: -
V: TRBV10-3

CDR3: CASSRTQGEQYF
DNA: TGCGCCAGCAGCCGGACCCAAGGCGAGCAGTACTTC
D: -
J: TRBJ2-7
size: -
V: TRBV4-1

CDR3: CASSSGGAVETQYF
DNA: TGTGCCAGCAGCTCCGGGGGGGCCGTGGAGACCCAGTACTTC
D: TRBD2
J: TRBJ2-5
size: -
V: TRBV5-4

CDR3: CASSGRMNTEAFF
DNA: TGTGCCAGCAGCGGACGAATGAACACTGAAGCTTTCTTT
D: -
J: TRBJ1-1
size: -
V: TRBV9

CDR3: CASSHRREGYTF
DNA: TGTGCCAGCAGCCACCGCAGGGAGGGCTACACCTTC
D: -
J: TRBJ1-2
size: -
V: TRBV5-6

CDR3: CASSSDTGNGYTF
DNA: TGTGCCAGCAGTTCGGACACAGGGAATGGCTACACCTTC
D: -
J: TRBJ1-2
size: -
V: TRBV27

CDR3: CASSVDTGELFF
DNA: TGTGCCAGCAGCGTCGACACCGGGGAGCTGTTTTTT
D: -
J: TRBJ2-2
size: -
V: TRBV9

CDR3: CASSEATGGEQYF
DNA: TGTGCCAGCAGTGAAGCGACAGGGGGCGAGCAGTACTTC
D: TRBD1
J: TRBJ2-7
size: -
V: TRBV6-4

CDR3: CASSRPSGGYNEQFF
DNA: TGTGCCAGTAGTAGGCCTAGCGGGGGTTACAATGAGCAGTTCTTC
D: TRBD2
J: TRBJ2-1
size: -
V: TRBV19

CDR3: CASSISSGNTIYF
DNA: TGTGCCAGTAGTATCAGCTCTGGAAACACCATATATTTT
D: -
J: TRBJ1-3
size: -
V: TRBV19

CDR3: CASSLDSRSEQYF
DNA: TGTGCCAGCAGCCTTGACAGTCGGTCCGAGCAGTACTTC
D: -
J: TRBJ2-7
size: -
V: TRBV9

CDR3: CASSQPTTGDRGLYEQYF
DNA: TGTGCCAGCAGCCAACCCACAACAGGGGACAGGGGGCTTTACGAGCAGTACTTC
D: TRBD1
J: TRBJ2-7
size: -
V: TRBV4-2

CDR3: CASSSFTSSYNEQFF
DNA: TGTGCCAGCAGCTCGTTCACGAGCTCCTACAATGAGCAGTTCTTC
D: -
J: TRBJ2-1
size: -
V: TRBV7-7

CDR3: CASSSGLEKGTGELFF
DNA: TGTGCCAGCAGCTCAGGGTTGGAAAAGGGCACCGGGGAGCTGTTTTTT
D: -
J: TRBJ2-2
size: -
V: TRBV7-6

CDR3: CASSEWRGEQETQYF
DNA: TGTGCCAGCAGTGAATGGCGGGGGGAACAAGAGACCCAGTACTTC
D: TRBD2
J: TRBJ2-5
size: -
V: TRBV6-1

CDR3: CASSSEDGSYEQYF
DNA: TGTGCCAGCAGTTCCGAGGACGGTTCCTACGAGCAGTACTTC
D: -
J: TRBJ2-7
size: once
V: TRBV6-5

CDR3: CASSIGEGIDEQYF
DNA: TGTGCCAGTAGTATAGGTGAGGGGATCGACGAGCAGTACTTC
D: -
J: TRBJ2-7
size: -
V: TRBV19

CDR3: CASSQLPPGESPLHF
DNA: TGCGCCAGCAGCCAACTGCCCCCAGGGGAATCACCCCTCCACTTT
D: -
J: TRBJ1-6
size: -
V: TRBV4-3

CDR3: CASGSGQALGETQYF
DNA: TGTGCCAGCGGATCGGGACAGGCTTTAGGAGAGACCCAGTACTTC
D: TRBD1
J: TRBJ2-5
size: -
V: TRBV7-3

CDR3: CASSLGLGTDTQYF
DNA: TGTGCCAGCAGCTTGGGACTTGGGACAGATACGCAGTATTTT
D: -
J: TRBJ2-3
size: -
V: TRBV5-8

CDR3: CTSSQPTIPGAKEGTDTQYF
DNA: TGCACCAGCAGCCAACCTACCATACCGGGGGCAAAGGAGGGCACAGATACGCAGTATTTT
D: -
J: TRBJ2-3
size: -
V: TRBV1

CDR3: CASSDPTSREETQYF
DNA: TGTGCCAGCAGTGACCCGACTAGCCGCGAAGAGACCCAGTACTTC
D: TRBD2
J: TRBJ2-5
size: -
V: TRBV2

CDR3: CASSLSGSITEAFF
DNA: TGTGCCAGCAGTTTATCGGGGAGTATCACTGAAGCTTTCTTT
D: -
J: TRBJ1-1
size: -
V: TRBV27

CDR3: CASSDPETGAFF
DNA: TGTGCCAGCAGTGACCCTGAGACGGGAGCTTTCTTT
D: -
J: TRBJ1-1
size: -
V: TRBV6-4

CDR3: CASSDNGFPFYGYTF
DNA: TGTGCCAGCAGTGACAATGGGTTTCCATTCTATGGCTACACCTTC
D: -
J: TRBJ1-2
size: -
V: TRBV6-4

CDR3: CASSQDWGSTEAFF
DNA: TGCGCCAGCAGCCAAGATTGGGGGAGCACTGAAGCTTTCTTT
D: -
J: TRBJ1-1
size: -
V: TRBV4-3

CDR3: CASSLTSGGSYEQYF
DNA: TGTGCCAGCAGTTTAACTAGCGGGGGATCCTACGAGCAGTACTTC
D: TRBD2
J: TRBJ2-7
size: once
V: TRBV27

CDR3: CASTTGGTEAFF
DNA: TGTGCCAGTACGACAGGGGGCACTGAAGCTTTCTTT
D: TRBD1
J: TRBJ1-1
size: -
V: TRBV19

CDR3: CASSRTEGDYNEQFF
DNA: TGTGCCAGCAGTCGGACAGAGGGCGACTACAATGAGCAGTTCTTC
D: -
J: TRBJ2-1
size: -
V: TRBV9

CDR3: CASTPLTGEVSYEQYF
DNA: TGTGCCAGCACCCCATTGACAGGGGAAGTTTCCTACGAGCAGTACTTC
D: TRBD1
J: TRBJ2-7
size: -
V: TRBV6-7